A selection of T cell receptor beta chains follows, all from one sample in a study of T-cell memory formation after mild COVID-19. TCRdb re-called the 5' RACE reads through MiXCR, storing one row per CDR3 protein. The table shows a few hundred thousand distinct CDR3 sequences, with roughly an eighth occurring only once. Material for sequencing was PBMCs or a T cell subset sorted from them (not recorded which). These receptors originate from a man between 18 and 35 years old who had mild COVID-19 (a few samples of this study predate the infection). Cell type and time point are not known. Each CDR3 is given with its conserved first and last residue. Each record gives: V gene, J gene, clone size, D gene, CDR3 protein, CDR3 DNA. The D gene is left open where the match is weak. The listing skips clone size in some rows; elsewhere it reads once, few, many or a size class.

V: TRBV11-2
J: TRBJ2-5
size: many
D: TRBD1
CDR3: CASTLSRGPGETQYF
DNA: TGTGCCAGCACCCTCTCCAGGGGGCCGGGGGAGACCCAGTACTTC

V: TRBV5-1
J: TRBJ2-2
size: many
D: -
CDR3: CASSSLTANTGELFF
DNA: TGCGCCAGCAGCTCGCTGACAGCTAACACCGGGGAGCTGTTTTTT

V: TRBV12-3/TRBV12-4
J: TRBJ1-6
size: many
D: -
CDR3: CASSPQRDSPLHF
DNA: TGTGCCAGCAGCCCCCAAAGGGATTCACCCCTCCACTTT

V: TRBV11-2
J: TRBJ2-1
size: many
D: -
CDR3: CASSLYPQGGASSYNEQFF
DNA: TGTGCCAGCAGCTTATACCCCCAAGGCGGGGCAAGCTCCTACAATGAGCAGTTCTTC

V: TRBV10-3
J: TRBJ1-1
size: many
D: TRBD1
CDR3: CAISDPLMTGIAFF
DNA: TGTGCCATCAGTGACCCGTTGATGACAGGGATAGCTTTCTTT

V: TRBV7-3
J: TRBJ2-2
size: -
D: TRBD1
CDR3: CASSAQGQGKELFF
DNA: TGTGCCAGCAGCGCGCAGGGACAGGGCAAGGAGCTGTTTTTT

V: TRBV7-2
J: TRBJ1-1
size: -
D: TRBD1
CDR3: CASSLAGQGTTEAFF
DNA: TGTGCCAGCAGCTTAGCGGGACAGGGTACTACTGAAGCTTTCTTT

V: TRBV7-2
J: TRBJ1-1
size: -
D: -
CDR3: CASTLPVNTEAFF
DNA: TGTGCCAGCACCCTCCCGGTGAACACTGAAGCTTTCTTT

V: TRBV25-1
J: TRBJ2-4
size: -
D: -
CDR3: CASSDTGRALAKNIQYF
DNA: TGTGCCAGCAGTGACACAGGGAGGGCCCTTGCCAAAAACATTCAGTACTTC

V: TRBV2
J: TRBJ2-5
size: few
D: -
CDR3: CASSEAGERWETQYF
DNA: TGTGCCAGCAGTGAAGCGGGGGAACGATGGGAGACCCAGTACTTC

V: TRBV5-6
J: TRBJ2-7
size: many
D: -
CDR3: CASSLGPNYEQYF
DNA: TGTGCCAGCAGCTTGGGACCCAACTACGAGCAGTACTTC

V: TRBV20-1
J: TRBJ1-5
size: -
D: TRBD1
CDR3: CSATQGDQPQHF
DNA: TGCAGTGCCACCCAGGGGGATCAGCCCCAGCATTTT

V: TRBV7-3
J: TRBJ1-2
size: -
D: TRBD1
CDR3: CASSPTAGGNYGYTF
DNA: TGTGCCAGCAGCCCTACAGCAGGGGGAAACTATGGCTACACCTTC

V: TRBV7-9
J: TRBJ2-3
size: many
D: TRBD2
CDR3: CASSPRGRGGADTQYF
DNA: TGTGCCAGCAGCCCCCGTGGGCGGGGGGGCGCAGATACGCAGTATTTT

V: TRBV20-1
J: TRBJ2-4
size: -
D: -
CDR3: CSAHTGAGEIQYF
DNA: TGCAGTGCTCATACAGGGGCGGGAGAGATTCAGTACTTC

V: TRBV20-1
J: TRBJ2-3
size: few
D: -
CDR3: CSAYVSDTQYF
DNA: TGCAGTGCATACGTGTCAGATACGCAGTATTTT

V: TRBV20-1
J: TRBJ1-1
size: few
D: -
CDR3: CSARDHYRGPNTEAFF
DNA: TGCAGTGCTAGAGATCATTATCGGGGCCCGAACACTGAAGCTTTCTTT

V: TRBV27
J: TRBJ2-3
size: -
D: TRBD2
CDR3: CASSLLAGGVDTQYF
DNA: TGTGCCAGCAGTTTGCTAGCGGGGGGGGTAGATACGCAGTATTTT

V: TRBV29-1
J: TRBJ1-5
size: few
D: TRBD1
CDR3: CSVGDRGGNQPQHF
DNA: TGCAGCGTTGGGGACAGGGGTGGCAATCAGCCCCAGCATTTT

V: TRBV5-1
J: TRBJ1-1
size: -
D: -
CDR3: CASSLAGGFEAFF
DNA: TGCGCCAGCAGCTTGGCCGGGGGGTTTGAAGCTTTCTTT

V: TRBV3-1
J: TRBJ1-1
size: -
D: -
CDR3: CASSQDGWNTEAFF
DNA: TGTGCCAGCAGCCAAGATGGATGGAACACTGAAGCTTTCTTT

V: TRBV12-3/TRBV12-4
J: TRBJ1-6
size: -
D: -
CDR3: CASRPESSYNSPLHF
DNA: TGTGCCAGCAGACCAGAAAGCTCCTATAATTCACCCCTCCACTTT

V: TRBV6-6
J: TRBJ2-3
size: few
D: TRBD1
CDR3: CASSSGGQDTQYF
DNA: TGTGCCAGCAGTTCAGGGGGCCAAGATACGCAGTATTTT

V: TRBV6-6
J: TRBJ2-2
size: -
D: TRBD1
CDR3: CASSHRDRGSAGELFF
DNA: TGTGCCAGCAGTCACCGGGACAGGGGGTCCGCCGGGGAGCTGTTTTTT

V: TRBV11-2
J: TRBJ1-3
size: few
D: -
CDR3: CASSSSWEGGNTIYF
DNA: TGTGCCAGCAGCTCCTCTTGGGAAGGTGGAAACACCATATATTTT

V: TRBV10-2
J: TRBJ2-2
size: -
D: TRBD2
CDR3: CASSESWRGNGGELFF
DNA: TGCGCCAGCAGTGAGTCGTGGCGGGGGAACGGCGGGGAGCTGTTTTTT

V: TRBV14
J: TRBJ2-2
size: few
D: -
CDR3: CASSQRVNTGELFF
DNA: TGTGCCAGCAGCCAGAGGGTGAACACCGGGGAGCTGTTTTTT